The rows below give T cell receptor beta chains drawn from one sample of a study of T cells of healthy individuals. One entry per CDR3 protein, called by TCRdb with MiXCR from the 5' RACE reads. The data contain about 82,000 distinct CDR3 sequences, 5% of them singletons. These receptors were obtained from a female donor in good health. Each CDR3 is given with its conserved first and last residue. The size entry is marked missing in some rows and otherwise reads once, few, many or a size class.

clone size	V gene	J gene	CDR3 protein
many	TRBV20-1	TRBJ1-5	CSATPGFDQPQHF
few	TRBV3-1	TRBJ1-1	CASSPQGTANTEAFF
many	TRBV29-1	TRBJ1-3	CSVELGATGNTIYF
NA	TRBV28	TRBJ1-5	CASSADRRLNQPQHF
NA	TRBV12-3/TRBV12-4	TRBJ1-1	CASSIGGSRTEAFF
few	TRBV7-6	TRBJ2-1	CASSLRIPGRMGNYNEQFF
many	TRBV5-1	TRBJ2-7	CASSHGQGWEQYF
few	TRBV7-9	TRBJ1-1	CASSLFGQANTEAFF
few	TRBV29-1	TRBJ1-5	CSVGRGDQPQHF
many	TRBV15	TRBJ1-5	CATSTDRGRADGQPQHF
few	TRBV29-1	TRBJ1-5	CSVVDGGQPQHF
few	TRBV4-2	TRBJ1-6	CASSQTGTENSPLHF
NA	TRBV2	TRBJ1-5	CASCGLLKDQPQHF
NA	TRBV11-3	TRBJ2-1	CASSPPAASYNEQFF
many	TRBV29-1	TRBJ1-2	CSVVSPRSENYGYTF
many	TRBV6-5	TRBJ2-1	CASSEGLAGLSSYNEQFF
many	TRBV4-1	TRBJ1-2	CASSPLGRALNYGYTF